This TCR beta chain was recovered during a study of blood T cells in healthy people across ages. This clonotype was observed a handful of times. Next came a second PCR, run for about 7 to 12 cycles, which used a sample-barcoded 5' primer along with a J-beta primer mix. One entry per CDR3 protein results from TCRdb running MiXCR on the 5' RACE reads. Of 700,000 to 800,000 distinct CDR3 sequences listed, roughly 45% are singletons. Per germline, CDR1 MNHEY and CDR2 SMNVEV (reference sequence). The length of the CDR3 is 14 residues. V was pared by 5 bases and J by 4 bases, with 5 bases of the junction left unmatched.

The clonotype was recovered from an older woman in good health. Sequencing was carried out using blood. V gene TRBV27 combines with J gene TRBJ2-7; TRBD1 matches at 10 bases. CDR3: CASSAGTGVYEQYF. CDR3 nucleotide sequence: TGTGCCAGCAGTGCCGGGACAGGGGTATACGAGCAGTACTTC.